The TCR beta chain under discussion was sequenced for a study of beta chain features in type 1 diabetes listed by TCRdb under 2018. In the study overall: Patients and healthy donors did not differ in mean age, gender distribution, total cell number or subset yield. A total of around 100 million sorted cells were examined across all samples, and RNA yield correlated strongly with the number of cells per subset. Naive and central memory subsets were obtained from all 30 or so donors, but regulatory and stem cell-like memory subsets were isolated from only 8 patients and 8 healthy donors. The study compared TCRB repertoires of sorted circulating CD4+ T cell subsets between recently diagnosed type 1 diabetes patients and matched healthy donors. Broader findings and caveats from the paper: Patients with type 1 diabetes made fewer insertions and deleted more nucleotides at VDJ recombination sites, implying thymic rearrangement abnormalities. Shorter templates might be favored by PCR, yet because patient and control samples were amplified and corrected together, any such skew would affect both groups equally. A moderate but significant shortening of TCRB CDR3 length was observed in type 1 diabetes patients in all four CD4+ subsets. Naive, central memory and regulatory TCRB repertoires appeared to be more similar among patients than among healthy donors. Because cDNA was sequenced instead of genomic DNA, activated cells with high expression could be over-represented, although the groups did not differ in activation or CD3 levels. Because small numbers of individuals were included in the HLA sub-analyses, any influence of HLA type on TCRB rearrangement was left unresolved.

There are a few counts of this clone. The antigen it recognizes is unknown. Per-nucleotide qualities are absent, and no much larger clonotype sits a single base away. The High Capacity cDNA Reverse Transcription Kit was used to reverse transcribe all of the isolated RNA, meaning that expressed TCRB transcripts were what got sequenced. Deep immunoSEQ sequencing was applied to naive, central memory and regulatory T cell samples, giving an average of around 3.8 million total reads per sample. After sorted cells were lysed in RLT buffer, RNA was extracted with DNase-treated RNeasy Micro or Mini kits, with the choice depending on cell number. To prevent cross-contamination, each cell subset was processed individually, whereas patient and healthy donor samples were processed jointly. Using the immunoSEQ multiplex PCR, TCRB sequences were amplified from cDNA into 87-bp fragments spanning the CDR3 region. Amplicons were sequenced on the Illumina HiSeq platform. Per the original workflow: PCR bias was computationally corrected using synthetic template baselines, reads within Hamming distance 2 were collapsed, and singletons that could not be merged were discarded. Reads were aligned against IMGT so that V, D and J genes, CDR3 length and insertions or deletions at six rearrangement sites could be assigned. Within each subset, clonotype counts were normalized to the number of sorted cells before true diversity and Gini coefficients were calculated with the tcR R package. Repertoire sharing was quantified using the overlap coefficient calculated on TCRB nucleotide sequences. Out-of-frame TCRB sequences from naive cells were analyzed as a proxy for the pre-selection repertoire. TCRdb mirrors the immuneACCESS table, restricted to in-frame sequences. Some clones are absent from its copies; in checked studies, under half trace to an unresolved V gene, and the reason for the others is unknown. V and J calls and clone size are copied from that table; D and trimming were computed from the DNA. The sample table lists around 500,000 clones, about 29% of them with a count of one. The ten largest clones represent almost 0.065% of the sample.

Each donor gave one peripheral blood draw, averaging approximately 0.12 L, which was collected into heparinised tubes. A BD FACSAria II and a panel including CD45RO, CCR7, CD25, CD127, CD95 and CD27 were used to sort naive, central memory, regulatory and stem cell-like memory CD4+ T cells. All sorted populations exceeded 95% purity. PBMCs were separated immediately by Lymphoprep density gradient centrifugation and were stained directly, without being cultured. To minimize batch effects, samples were stained and sorted in pairs, one healthy donor with one patient per experiment. V is clipped by 4 bases and J by 4 bases, and the sequence between their germline boundaries is 18 bases long. Including cysteine and phenylalanine, the CDR3 has 16 amino acids. The only DNA kept is the CDR3, 48 bases in frame from the first base. From a lookup of the germline V gene, CDR1 and CDR2 are SNHLY and FYNNEI.

The chain is made from TRBV2 and TRBJ2-3, and possibly TRBD1, on 8 matching bases. Sequenced material: naive CD4+ T cells from blood. The meaning of the sample's cell subset or site label: true naive CD4+ T cells. This clonotype was sampled from a man younger than 35 in good health. The CDR3 corresponds to CASSAPTGGEADTQYF. The nucleotide sequence reads TGTGCCAGCAGTGCCCCCACAGGGGGGGAGGCAGATACGCAGTATTTT.